Each of the 23 T cell receptor beta chains below was sequenced from the same sample in a study of T-cell reconstitution after alpha-beta-depleted transplantation in children. Preparation of the TCRbeta library was carried out with unique molecular identifiers. Using its own MiXCR run on the PCR reads, TCRdb lists one record per CDR3 protein. Of roughly 500,000 distinct CDR3 sequences detected, roughly 33% appear once; the ten largest clones hold under 3%. The sequencing used PBMCs from the stem cell graft donor, collected from the stem cell graft. These receptors were taken from a human donor who donated a stem cell graft to a child with aplastic anemia.

With regard to this clonotype: The junction and the germline gene differ at one end; a read error may be behind it. The chain combines TRBV7-2 with TRBJ1-2, with D unresolved. CDR1 and CDR2 (germline): SGHTA, FQGNSA. This CDR3 spans 8 amino acids. CDR3 sequence: CAITGVRF. DNA of the CDR3: TGTGCCATCACTGGGGTGCGATTC. Full variable domain (remainder filled in from reference TRBV7-2 and TRBJ1-2): GAGVSQSPSNKVTEKGKDVELRCDPISGHTALYWYRQSLGQGLEFLIYFQGNSAPDKSGLPSDRFSAERTGGSVSTLTIQRTQQEDSAVYLCAITGVRFGSGTRLTVV.

The CDR3 DNA is TGTGCCAGCAGTCCCTGGGGGGGGCTGAACACTGAAGCTTTCTTT. It codes for CASSPWGGLNTEAFF. The V gene is TRBV27, the J gene TRBJ1-1; TRBD1 might be the D (6 bases). Between the trimmed V and J ends, which lost 5 bases and 0 bases, there was a span of 13 bases. The CDR3 has 15 residues. Germline V gene sequence: CDR1 MNHEY, CDR2 SMNVEV (reference sequence).

The chain recombines TRBV4-3 with TRBJ2-7; a weak D match, TRBD2 (6 bases). CDR1 is LGHNA, CDR2 YSLEER, per germline. Deletions cut 0 bases from V and 6 bases from J, with 18 bases between. The CDR3 runs to 16 residues. CDR3 in amino acids: CASSQDSAGMGGEQYF. DNA of the CDR3: TGCGCCAGCAGCCAAGATAGCGCAGGAATGGGGGGCGAGCAGTACTTC.

This clonotype was seen a handful of times. The genes are TRBV12-3 or TRBV12-4 and TRBJ1-5; unclear D gene. The CDR3 sequence is 14 residues long. Trimming took 5 bases from V and 5 from J, leaving 13 bases between them. CDR3 protein: CASSGGSRDQPQHF. CDR3 DNA: TGTGCCAGCAGTGGCGGGAGTCGGGATCAGCCCCAGCATTTT.

This clonotype was observed a handful of times. The genes are TRBV20-1 and TRBJ1-5, with D possibly being TRBD1 (6 bases). The germline CDR1 and CDR2 sequences are DFQATT and SNEGSKA (reference sequence). The CDR3 covers 15 residues. The V end was cut by 1 base, the J end by 1 base, with 11 bases between. The DNA for the CDR3 is TGCAGTGCTAGAGTTACGGACAGAAGCAATCAGCCCCAGCATTTT. It codes for CSARVTDRSNQPQHF.

The table lists this clonotype with a few counts. V is TRBV21-1 and J is TRBJ1-1. TRBV21-1 constitutes a pseudogene. This CDR3 has 14 amino acids. The CDR3 here is CASSKPSMNTEAFF. The CDR3 DNA follows: TGTGCCAGCAGCAAACCGTCTATGAACACTGAAGCTTTCTTT.

This clonotype has a handful of counts. V and J are TRBV28 and TRBJ2-3, with D maybe TRBD2 (7 bases). The V and J ends lost 2 bases and 1 base respectively, with 13 bases between them. CDR1 is MDHEN, CDR2 SYDVKM, per germline. The length of the CDR3 is 16 residues. The CDR3 spells CASSLGGAGGTDTQYF. The DNA of the CDR3 is TGTGCCAGCAGTTTAGGGGGGGCGGGGGGCACAGATACGCAGTATTTT.

The chain uses TRBV27 and TRBJ2-1; D call uncertain. The CDR3 length is 14 residues. The germline V gene has CDR1 MNHEY and CDR2 SMNVEV (reference sequence). V lost 10 bases and J lost 1, with 14 bases in between. The CDR3 DNA reads as TGTGCCAACCCACAGTCCGTTTCCTACAATGAGCAGTTCTTC. Protein: CANPQSVSYNEQFF.

V gene TRBV29-1 combines with J gene TRBJ2-5; 7 bases fit TRBD2. The CDR3 length is 15 residues. The J segment lost 3 bases and the V segment lost 6 bases, leaving 13 bases of the junction unmatched. Germline lookup yields CDR1 SQVTM and CDR2 ANQGSEA. Here the CDR3 reads CSVAGVLAQKETQYF. The DNA of the CDR3 is TGCAGCGTGGCGGGGGTGCTAGCGCAGAAAGAGACCCAGTACTTC.

This clonotype has only a few counts. The genes are TRBV6-1 and TRBJ2-1; D is possibly TRBD2 (5 bases). This CDR3 spans 13 amino acids. Germline V gene sequence: CDR1 MNHNS, CDR2 SASEGT. V was trimmed by 7 bases and J by 8 bases, leaving 15 bases between them. CDR3 sequence (DNA): TGTGCCAGCAAAACACCGGGAATCGATGAGCAGTTCTTC. It encodes CASKTPGIDEQFF.

The chain combines TRBV29-1 with TRBJ2-3; 9 nucleotides align to TRBD2. The trim removed 2 bases at V and 5 bases at J, leaving 8 bases unmatched. Germline V gene data show CDR1 as SQVTM and CDR2 as ANQGSEA. CDR3 length equals 15 residues. CDR3 sequence (DNA): TGCAGCGTTGAATTGGGCGGGAGGGCCGGAGATACGCAGTATTTT. The encoded protein is CSVELGGRAGDTQYF.

The V and J genes are TRBV24-1 and TRBJ2-2; D perhaps matches TRBD2 (6 bases). Germline V gene data show CDR1 as KGHDR and CDR2 as SFDVKD. V lost 4 bases and J lost 0, with 11 bases in between. This CDR3 is 16 amino acids long. CDR3 DNA sequence: TGTGCCACCAGTGAGTCGGGACTTACGAACACCGGGGAGCTGTTTTTT. Translation gives CATSESGLTNTGELFF.

V and J are TRBV6-2 or TRBV6-3 and TRBJ2-2; 9 bases are shared with TRBD2. Per germline, CDR1 MNHEY and CDR2 SVGEGT. The CDR3 consists of 16 residues. V lost 2 bases and J lost 5; bases outside the gene matches: 6. DNA for the CDR3: TGTGCCAGCAGTTACGAGAGCGGGAGGTATACCGGGGAGCTGTTTTTT. Translation: CASSYESGRYTGELFF.

This clonotype was counted a few times. The CDR3 reads CASSLPGLNQPQHF. In DNA, the CDR3 is TGTGCCAGCAGTCTCCCGGGCCTAAATCAGCCCCAGCATTTT. This rearrangement joins TRBV12-3 or TRBV12-4 to TRBJ1-5; D is undetermined. The ends were cut back, 5 bases at V and 4 bases at J, with 12 bases in the middle. This CDR3 spans 14 amino acids.

V is TRBV7-2 and J is TRBJ1-4, with TRBD1 as a possible D gene (5 bases). Germline loops: CDR1 SGHTA, CDR2 FQGNSA. The CDR3 contains 14 residues. V was clipped by 3 bases and J by 5 bases, with 10 bases between them. CDR3 in amino acids: CASSFSGGNEKLFF. The CDR3 DNA reads TGTGCCAGCAGCTTCTCCGGGGGGAATGAAAAACTGTTTTTT.

The V call is TRBV5-1, the J call TRBJ2-7; weak D call: TRBD2 (6 bases). Per the germline V gene, CDR1 is SGHRS and CDR2 is YFSETQ. This CDR3 comprises 15 residues. Trimming took off 4 bases at V and 0 bases at J, with 14 bases between the two ends. The CDR3 DNA is TGCGCCAGCAGCGCGGGACTCCTGAGCTCCTACGAGCAGTACTTC. It yields the protein CASSAGLLSSYEQYF. The whole variable domain, remainder taken from reference TRBV5-1 and TRBJ2-7, is KAGVTQTPRYLIKTRGQQVTLSCSPISGHRSVSWYQQTPGQGLQFLFEYFSETQRNKGNFPGRFSGRQFSNSRSEMNVSTLELGDSALYLCASSAGLLSSYEQYFGPGTRLTVT.

This chain links TRBV12-3 or TRBV12-4 with TRBJ1-5; D ambiguous. The CDR3 has 11 amino acids. The V gene lost 4 bases and the J gene lost 9 bases, with 7 bases spanning the gap. This CDR3 reads CASSSTGPQHF. For the CDR3, the DNA is TGTGCCAGCAGTTCGACGGGGCCCCAGCATTTT.

The chain combines TRBV20-1 with TRBJ2-3; a weak D match, TRBD1 (5 bases). CDR1 is DFQATT, CDR2 SNEGSKA, per germline (reference sequence). The CDR3 spans 13 residues. The V gene lost 2 bases and the J gene lost 3 bases, with 9 bases spanning the gap. CDR3 protein: CSARLTATDTQYF. CDR3 in DNA: TGCAGTGCTAGACTGACAGCAACAGATACGCAGTATTTT.

The chain is built from TRBV5-5 and TRBJ2-1; D not certain. CDR3 length equals 13 residues. V lost 1 base and J 13 bases, leaving 15 bases between the germline ends. Germline values: CDR1 SGHKS, CDR2 YYEKEE (reference sequence). CDR3 loop: CASSLRNKPHQFF. CDR3 nucleotides: TGTGCCAGCAGCTTGCGTAATAAACCGCATCAGTTCTTC.

The V and J genes are TRBV18 and TRBJ1-3; D remains ambiguous. Germline V lookup: CDR1 KGHSH, CDR2 LQKENI. The V and J ends lost 1 base and 2 bases respectively, with 12 bases between them. The CDR3 has 16 residues. The CDR3 sequence is CASSPLRQATGNTIYF. CDR3 in DNA: TGTGCCAGCTCACCACTTCGGCAGGCCACTGGAAACACCATATATTTT.

This rearrangement joins TRBV28 to TRBJ2-7; tentative D call: TRBD1 (6 bases). V lost 2 bases, J lost 7 bases, and 12 bases lay in between. This CDR3 comprises 13 residues. Germline V lookup: CDR1 MDHEN, CDR2 SYDVKM. The CDR3 DNA sequence: TGTGCCAGCAGTTTAACGACAGGTCGAGAGCAGTACTTC. This sequence encodes CASSLTTGREQYF. Together with reference TRBV28 and TRBJ2-7, the CDR3 gives the full variable domain: DVKVTQSSRYLVKRTGEKVFLECVQDMDHENMFWYRQDPGLGLRLIYFSYDVKMKEKGDIPEGYSVSREKKERFSLILESASTNQTSMYLCASSLTTGREQYFGPGTRLTVT.

This chain uses TRBV21-1 with TRBJ1-2. TRBV21-1 is recorded as a pseudogene. CDR3 length: 13 residues. CDR3 coding DNA: TGTGCCAGCAGCACCGGCCGCTGGGAGGGCTACACCTTC. Translating gives CASSTGRWEGYTF.

The gene calls are TRBV19 and TRBJ2-7; TRBD2 is a possible D gene (5 bases). In germline, CDR1 is LNHDA, CDR2 SQIVND (reference sequence). Trimming took 3 bases from V and 6 from J, leaving 24 bases between them. The CDR3 extends over 17 amino acids. This chain's CDR3 is CASSMFAVRTGIAEQYF. The CDR3 DNA sequence: TGTGCCAGTAGTATGTTCGCCGTCCGGACTGGGATCGCCGAGCAGTACTTC.